The rows below give T cell receptor beta chains drawn from one sample of a study of shared clonotypes between healthy human individuals. The protocol was immunoSEQ multiplex PCR, while the TCRdb copy is restricted to in-frame clones and leaves out a portion. The sample lists roughly 1,000,000 clones, around 82% occurring once. The sequencing input was memory CD4+ T cells from PBMCs. The receptors come from a young man in good health. Some clones in this sample may be carry-over from other donors' samples. Both conserved end residues are part of each CDR3. The order of the fields is D gene, J gene, V gene, CDR3 protein. A D gene is named only where the DNA matches it firmly.

TRBD2 | TRBJ2-7 | TRBV11-2 | CASSLSPSGYNEQYF
- | TRBJ2-3 | TRBV4-3 | CASSPRGSGTDTQYF
TRBD1 | TRBJ1-1 | TRBV6-5 | CASSNRGWAEAFF
- | TRBJ2-3 | TRBV28 | CASSSQIPDERLSTDTQYF
- | TRBJ2-7 | TRBV7-8 | CASSSTYRGSSVEQYF
- | TRBJ2-5 | TRBV7-3 | CASSPGSQETQYF
TRBD1 | TRBJ1-2 | TRBV6-5 | CASSAGQGGHGYTF
- | TRBJ2-1 | TRBV5-1 | CASSEAVEQFF
- | TRBJ1-2 | TRBV28 | CACRREGGYTF
- | TRBJ2-1 | TRBV28 | CASSLIDEQFF
- | TRBJ2-7 | TRBV28 | CASSVTGGLDYEQYF
- | TRBJ2-3 | TRBV7-9 | CASRSAGADTQYF
- | TRBJ2-3 | TRBV5-1 | CASSWQQEPPDTQYF
- | TRBJ1-2 | TRBV25-1 | CASSERLGAGNYGYTF
TRBD2 | TRBJ2-2 | TRBV15 | CATSRDRTSGRAGELFF
- | TRBJ2-2 | TRBV4-3 | CASSQEWGGELFF
- | TRBJ2-1 | TRBV11-2 | CASSLGGAQGNEQFF
- | TRBJ2-3 | TRBV29-1 | CSHRARVGDTQYF
- | TRBJ2-1 | TRBV20-1 | CSVVSRNEQFF
TRBD2 | TRBJ2-3 | TRBV6-1 | CASMRLAGSDTQYF
TRBD1 | TRBJ1-1 | TRBV7-9 | CASSFQQGAEAFF
TRBD1 | TRBJ2-7 | TRBV19 | CASSTRTGNYEQYF
- | TRBJ2-3 | TRBV7-2 | CASSLGSGRTDTQYF
TRBD1 | TRBJ2-2 | TRBV10-3 | CAITPGQGVTGELFF
TRBD2 | TRBJ2-1 | TRBV7-9 | CASSLMAGAYNEQFF
- | TRBJ2-3 | TRBV4-1 | CASSRLPTRTDTQYF
- | TRBJ2-5 | TRBV25-1 | CASSETTGRETQYF
- | TRBJ2-7 | TRBV11-2 | CASRSLKGPYEQYF
- | TRBJ2-5 | TRBV29-1 | CSVEKGWETQYF
TRBD1 | TRBJ2-5 | TRBV11-2 | CASSYGTGLKTQYF
- | TRBJ2-1 | TRBV5-8 | CASSSTGRSYNEQFF
- | TRBJ1-1 | TRBV2 | CAKQKRTNTEAFF
- | TRBJ2-5 | TRBV14 | CASSQEETQYF
- | TRBJ1-1 | TRBV7-9 | CASSRRTVNTEAFF
- | TRBJ2-7 | TRBV7-2 | CASSRTPAEQYF
- | TRBJ2-1 | TRBV5-1 | CASSWGPTTEQFF
- | TRBJ2-7 | TRBV11-2 | CASSVGGNFYEQYF
- | TRBJ1-5 | TRBV28 | CASSLGGKKGQPQHF
- | TRBJ1-3 | TRBV2 | CASSEQGGSSGNTIYF
- | TRBJ2-2 | TRBV10-1 | CASSRGAGGELFF
- | TRBJ2-3 | TRBV30 | CAQRWGGGTQYF
TRBD1 | TRBJ1-1 | TRBV11-1 | CASSHKGTVNTEAFF
- | TRBJ1-4 | TRBV6-5 | CASSYRAGSNEKLFF
- | TRBJ1-3 | TRBV4-3 | CASSQRPVNTIYF
TRBD1 | TRBJ2-5 | TRBV28 | CASSDRGRLETQYF
- | TRBJ2-5 | TRBV27 | CASSFYGRGGPQETQYF
- | TRBJ2-5 | TRBV10-2 | CASSDPGAGRETQYF